A single T cell receptor beta chain is shown here with its context. Its antigen is currently unknown. Assay: immunoSEQ multiplex PCR; the TCRdb copy retains only in-frame clones and omits some. The repertoire holds about 1,200 clones, 13% to 15% seen once, with about 30% in the top ten. Investigators took adjacent lung free of atypia at least 2 cm from the tumor margin. This specimen belongs to a study of T cells in localized non-small cell lung cancer. Overall study findings and caveats: The appearance of a median roughly 53 of the top 100 tumor clones was seen in adjacent lung. The highest T cell clonality was in uninvolved adjacent lung, above tumor. Sequencing covered just one tumor region, so heterogeneity cannot be ruled out.

V was shortened by 6 bases and J by 1 base, with 9 bases between the two germline ends. CDR1 is SGHDN, CDR2 FVKESK, per germline. The CDR3 has 14 residues. Sequences were derived from normal lung tissue next to the tumor, sampled before any cancer treatment. The TCR was taken from a male donor at least 60 years old with stage I lung adenocarcinoma. The rearrangement links TRBV14 to TRBJ2-2; the D gene is possibly TRBD1 (6 bases). The CDR3 protein is CASSRTVNTGELFF. In DNA, the CDR3 is TGTGCCAGCAGTCGGACAGTGAACACCGGGGAGCTGTTTTTT.